The rows below give T cell receptor beta chains drawn from one sample of a study of T cell changes during pregnancy in multiple sclerosis. TCRdb keeps only in-frame clones here, not all; method: immunoSEQ multiplex PCR. Of about 52,000 clones in the sample, around 90% are singletons; the top ten hold more than 0.3%. Sequenced here: CD4+ T cells from peripheral blood mononuclear cells, sampled before pregnancy. The receptors originated from a female donor with multiple sclerosis, enrolled in a pregnancy study. Both conserved end residues are part of each CDR3. A D gene is named only where the DNA matches it firmly. Expanded clones get a size class; other rows say once, few or many, or leave the size out.

j_gene	v_gene	abundance	d_gene	len	CDR3nt	CDR3aa
TRBJ2-3	TRBV27	.	.	14	TGTGCCAGCAGTTTGTCGGATACGGGAGATACGCAGTATTTT	CASSLSDTGDTQYF
TRBJ1-5	TRBV27	.	TRBD1	14	TGTGCCAGCAGTCCCCGGACAGGGAGAGAGCCCCAGCATTTT	CASSPRTGREPQHF
TRBJ1-1	TRBV29-1	.	TRBD1	13	TGCAGCTTTGACAGGGGTCTGAACACTGAAGCTTTCTTT	CSFDRGLNTEAFF
TRBJ1-2	TRBV7-2	few	TRBD1	15	TGTGCCAGCAGCTCTTTCGGGACAGGGGAATATGGCTACACCTTC	CASSSFGTGEYGYTF
TRBJ1-1	TRBV29-1	.	TRBD1	12	TGCAGCGCTACAGGGGTTGTGCCTGAAGCTTTCTTT	CSATGVVPEAFF
TRBJ1-3	TRBV4-1	.	.	13	TGCGCCAGCAGCCAACTCTCTGGAAACACCATATATTTT	CASSQLSGNTIYF
TRBJ2-2	TRBV27	.	.	15	TGTGCCAGCAGTTTGGGGGGGCTTCGCTCCGGGGAGCTGTTTTTT	CASSLGGLRSGELFF
TRBJ2-1	TRBV12-5	.	TRBD2	17	TGTGCTAGTGGTTCGAAGACTAGCGGGAGCTCCTACAATGAGCAGTTCTTC	CASGSKTSGSSYNEQFF
TRBJ2-5	TRBV2	.	TRBD1	15	TGTGCCAGCAGTCCTTCCGGGACAGGGGGAGAGACCCAGTACTTC	CASSPSGTGGETQYF
TRBJ2-7	TRBV6-5	.	TRBD1	15	TGTGCCAGCAGTCGGAAGGGACAGGGGGCCTACGAGCAGTACTTC	CASSRKGQGAYEQYF
TRBJ1-1	TRBV9	.	TRBD1	14	TGTGCCAGCAGCGTCAGGGGGCGCGACACTGAAGCTTTCTTT	CASSVRGRDTEAFF
TRBJ2-3	TRBV7-3	.	TRBD1	15	TGTGCCAGCAGCCATCCGACAGGGACCACAGATACGCAGTATTTT	CASSHPTGTTDTQYF
TRBJ1-1	TRBV28	once	.	16	TGTGCCAGCAGTCCCTTCGGACAGTTCGTGAACACTGAAGCTTTCTTT	CASSPFGQFVNTEAFF
TRBJ2-2	TRBV9	.	.	14	TGTGCCAGCAGCGTAGCCCTGAACACCGGGGAGCTGTTTTTT	CASSVALNTGELFF
TRBJ2-7	TRBV7-9	once	.	12	TGTGCCAGCAGCTTTTCCCTCTACGAGCAGTACTTC	CASSFSLYEQYF